The T cell receptor (beta chain) under discussion was sequenced for a study of shared clonotypes between healthy human individuals. Findings and limits, study-wide: Compared with memory subsets, naive subsets generally had larger estimated richness. Generation probability values for non-shared clonotypes were lower than those for clonotypes shared by all four donors. Though the depth was large, rarefaction showed that sorted-subset sequencing was incomplete.

In regard to this clone: Its matching antigen is unknown.

Profiled with immunoSEQ multiplex PCR; TCRdb holds only in-frame clones, not every one. The sample includes fewer than 2.5 million clones, 80% to 95% of them seen just once. V was pared by 3 bases and J by 2 bases, with 6 bases of the junction left unmatched. Germline loops: CDR1 SGHNT, CDR2 YENEEA. This CDR3 is built from 16 residues. Specimen: naive CD4+ T cells from PBMCs. Subset reported: CD45RA+ positively selected. The TCR sequence derives from a man younger than 35 in good health. Some clones in this sample may be carry-over from other donors' samples. This chain joins TRBV11-3 and TRBJ2-3; 9 bases fit TRBD2. The CDR3 is CASSLGIAGDTDTQYF. CDR3 in DNA: TGTGCCAGCAGCTTGGGAATAGCGGGGGACACAGATACGCAGTATTTT.